This entry describes one T cell receptor (beta chain). The time point denotes: peripheral blood 6 weeks after treatment start. TCRdb keeps only in-frame clones here, not all; method: immunoSEQ multiplex PCR. The table shows about 51,000 clones, with around nine tenths occurring only once. The source of the sample is a study of PD-L1 blockade in urothelial cancer. The CDR3 is 13 amino acids. Trimming took 4 bases from V and 3 from J; bases not matched to a gene: 0. Germline lookup yields CDR1 ENHRY and CDR2 SYGVKD. V and J are TRBV10-3 and TRBJ1-1, with 9 bases matching TRBD1. Source: PBMCs, taken around atezolizumab (anti-PD-L1) treatment. The sequence was obtained from a man aged 60 to 69 with urothelial cancer. CDR3 residues: CAISGDRDTEAFF. In DNA form, the CDR3 reads TGTGCCATCAGTGGGGACAGGGACACTGAAGCTTTCTTT.